These 15 T cell receptor beta chains were sequenced from one sample in a study of T-cell reconstitution after alpha-beta-depleted transplantation in children. Unique molecular identifiers were used to barcode this TCRbeta library. TCRdb reanalysed the PCR reads using MiXCR and keeps one entry per CDR3 protein. This table has 450,000 to 700,000 distinct CDR3 sequences, roughly 27% appearing once. This sample comprised PBMCs, obtained before TCRalphabeta/CD19-depleted stem cell transplant. The receptors were sampled from a boy younger than two with Wiskott-Aldrich syndrome, due to receive a stem cell transplant.

The gene calls are TRBV7-7 and TRBJ2-1, with 14 bases aligning to TRBD2. Germline assignment: CDR1 SSHAT and CDR2 FNYEAQ (reference sequence). With V trimmed by 2 bases and J by 1 base, 4 bases remained unmatched. The CDR3 covers 18 residues. DNA for the CDR3: TGTGCCAGCAGCTTACCGGGACTAGCGGGAGCGTCCTACAATGAGCAGTTCTTC. It translates to CASSLPGLAGASYNEQFF.

This clonotype was counted a few times. Being one base from a much bigger clone, this may be a read error. This chain connects TRBV5-1 to TRBJ2-7, with TRBD1 matching over 9 bases. The CDR3 runs to 13 residues. Germline V gives CDR1 SGHRS, CDR2 YFSETQ. V trimming: 3 bases; J trimming: 4 bases; junction bases outside the gene matches: 2. Written as DNA, the CDR3 is TGCGCCAGCAGCTGGGGGACAGGGTACGAGCAGTACTTC. It specifies CASSWGTGYEQYF. The full variable domain, its missing parts supplied by reference TRBV5-1 and TRBJ2-7, is KAGVTQTPRYLIKTRGQQVTLSCSPISGHRSVSWYQQTPGQGLQFLFEYFSETQRNKGNFPGRFSGRQFSNSRSEMNVSTLELGDSALYLCASSWGTGYEQYFGPGTRLTVT.

The chain links TRBV5-6 to TRBJ2-2, with D hard to call. Germline lookup yields CDR1 SGHDT and CDR2 YYEEEE. This CDR3 has 12 residues. Deletions cut 4 bases from V and 5 bases from J, with 6 bases between. The CDR3 spells CASSQLTGELFF. The CDR3 bases are TGTGCCAGCAGCCAGTTGACCGGGGAGCTGTTTTTT.

This clonotype was detected a few times. The genes are TRBV12-3 or TRBV12-4 and TRBJ2-6; weak D call: TRBD1 (5 bases). CDR3 length: 16 residues. V was cut by 1 base and J by 0 bases, with 7 bases left in between. CDR3 nucleotide sequence: TGTGCCAGCAGTTTAGGACAGCTCTCTGGGGCCAACGTCCTGACTTTC. As protein: CASSLGQLSGANVLTF.

The CDR3 DNA is TGCAGTGCTAGAGCTAGAAATCTACTTATTACGCAGTATTTT. Translation: CSARARNLLITQYF. V usage is TRBV20-1 and J usage is TRBJ2-3; D remains ambiguous. Germline CDR1 reads DFQATT; CDR2 reads SNEGSKA (reference sequence). Deletions cut 1 base from V and 8 bases from J, with 16 bases between. This CDR3 contains 14 residues.

This clonotype was found a few times. This chain joins TRBV19 and TRBJ1-4; D may be TRBD1 (5 bases). CDR3 length: 16 residues. Per the germline V gene, CDR1 is LNHDA and CDR2 is SQIVND (reference sequence). Trimming left V 5 bases short and J 0 bases short, with 13 bases between. The CDR3 DNA reads as TGTGCCAGTAGTGTCCCTCTCAGGGCAACTAATGAAAAACTGTTTTTT. It specifies CASSVPLRATNEKLFF. Full variable domain (remainder filled in from reference TRBV19 and TRBJ1-4): DGGITQSPKYLFRKEGQNVTLSCEQNLNHDAMYWYRQDPGQGLRLIYYSQIVNDFQKGDIAEGYSVSREKKESFPLTVTSAQKNPTAFYLCASSVPLRATNEKLFFGSGTQLSVL.

This clonotype showed up just a few times. The genes are TRBV29-1 and TRBJ1-1; 7 positions agree with TRBD1. J gave up 1 base and V 6 bases, and 14 bases lay outside the gene matches. CDR3 size: 16 residues. The germline V gene has CDR1 SQVTM and CDR2 ANQGSEA. CDR3 loop: CSVGGSGGRRNTEAFF. CDR3 coding DNA: TGCAGCGTGGGAGGGTCAGGGGGGCGGCGGAACACTGAAGCTTTCTTT.

This clonotype appeared a few times. The chain joins TRBV7-9 to TRBJ1-1; possibly TRBD1 for D (6 bases). Germline-derived CDR1 and CDR2 are SEHNR and FQNEAQ (reference sequence). V was trimmed by 3 bases and J by 6 bases, leaving 14 bases between them. The length of the CDR3 is 14 residues. This CDR3 reads CASSLTTGRAEAFF. The CDR3 DNA reads TGTGCCAGCAGCTTGACTACAGGGAGAGCTGAAGCTTTCTTT.

In its sample, this clonotype was seen a few times. The chain uses TRBV20-1 and TRBJ2-1, with 8 bases aligning to TRBD2. J gave up 4 bases and V 2 bases, and 1 base lay outside the gene matches. The CDR3 is 13 amino acids. Looked up from germline, CDR1 is DFQATT and CDR2 is SNEGSKA (reference sequence). The CDR3 DNA reads as TGCAGTGCTAGACCGGGAGGGTACAATGAGCAGTTCTTC. It encodes CSARPGGYNEQFF.

The chain couples TRBV27 to TRBJ2-3; D gene unclear. There are 13 residues in the CDR3. The germline gives CDR1 MNHEY, CDR2 SMNVEV (reference sequence). Deletions cut 3 bases from V and 2 bases from J, with 6 bases between. The CDR3 nucleotides are TGTGCCAGCAGTTTGCTGAACACAGATACGCAGTATTTT. Its translation is CASSLLNTDTQYF.

This clonotype was picked up a small number of times. This chain uses TRBV9 with TRBJ1-2; unclear D gene. V lost 1 base to trimming and J lost 4 bases, with 8 bases between them. CDR3 length: 13 amino acids. CDR1 and CDR2 (germline): SGDLS, YYNGEE. The CDR3 sequence: CASSVIHGYGYTF. CDR3 sequence (DNA): TGTGCCAGCAGCGTAATTCATGGCTATGGCTACACCTTC.

Only a few counts were recorded for this clonotype. The chain employs TRBV25-1 and TRBJ1-3, with D possibly being TRBD1 (5 bases). The CDR3 runs to 16 residues. Trimming pared 3 bases from V and 1 base from J, leaving 13 bases between. Germline assignment: CDR1 MGHDK and CDR2 SYGVNS. The CDR3 region has the DNA TGTGCCAGCAGTGAGGGGCGCGGAGGGTCTGGAAACACCATATATTTT. It translates to CASSEGRGGSGNTIYF.

There are a few counts of this clonotype. The V and J genes are TRBV25-1 and TRBJ2-5, with 8 bases identical to TRBD1. Germline loops: CDR1 MGHDK, CDR2 SYGVNS. This CDR3 contains 14 residues. V lost 4 bases and J lost 7; bases outside the gene matches: 8. CDR3 sequence (DNA): TGTGCCAGCAGTGCCATACAGGGGGTAGGGACCCAGTACTTC. Protein product: CASSAIQGVGTQYF.

In this sample, this clonotype turned up a few times. The chain combines TRBV12-3 or TRBV12-4 with TRBJ2-1, with 8 bases that match TRBD2. J lost 3 bases, V lost 4 bases, and 5 bases had no gene match. The CDR3 is 15 residues long. The CDR3 region has the DNA TGTGCCAGCAGTTCTCTAGCGGGCCACTACAATGAGCAGTTCTTC. This encodes CASSSLAGHYNEQFF.

This clonotype was observed a handful of times. J is TRBJ2-1 and V is TRBV5-1; weak D call: TRBD2 (6 bases). V dropped 8 bases and J dropped 5 bases, with 11 bases sitting between them. The CDR3 has 12 residues. CDR1 and CDR2 from the germline V gene are SGHRS and YFSETQ. The CDR3 region has the DNA TGCGCCAGTAAGGGACTTCACAATGAGCAGTTCTTC. This encodes CASKGLHNEQFF.